The 28 T cell receptor beta chains given below trace back to one sample, sequenced in a study of T-cell memory formation after mild COVID-19. Each CDR3 protein gets one entry after TCRdb re-called the 5' RACE reads with MiXCR. The sample includes over 350,000 distinct CDR3 sequences, around a sixth of them seen just once. Source material: PBMCs or a T cell subset sorted from them (not recorded which). The receptors were gathered from a man aged 18 to 35 who had mild COVID-19 (a few samples of this study predate the infection). Cell type and time point are not known.

Only a few counts were recorded for this clonotype. The genes are TRBV7-6 and TRBJ2-7; 8 bases map to TRBD1. CDR1 is SGHVS, CDR2 FNYEAQ, per germline. The CDR3 sequence is 13 residues long. V was pared by 5 bases and J by 4 bases, with 4 bases of the junction left unmatched. CDR3 in amino acids: CASSARDRYEQYF. CDR3 coding DNA: TGTGCCAGCAGCGCCCGGGACAGGTACGAGCAGTACTTC.

This chain links TRBV29-1 with TRBJ2-1, with D maybe TRBD1 (5 bases). CDR3 length equals 13 residues. Trimming removed 7 bases at V and 9 bases at J, with 19 bases between. Per the germline V gene, CDR1 is SQVTM and CDR2 is ANQGSEA. The CDR3 reads CSATAGFVGEQFF. DNA of the CDR3: TGCAGCGCGACGGCAGGGTTCGTTGGTGAGCAGTTCTTC.

In this sample, this clonotype turned up a few times. The CDR3 DNA reads TGTGCCAGCAGCACTCGGGCCCCCACGGGGGGAAACATTCAGTACTTC. Encoded protein: CASSTRAPTGGNIQYF. This chain joins TRBV7-6 and TRBJ2-4; TRBD2 agrees at 7 bases. The CDR3 runs to 16 residues. CDR1 and CDR2 (germline): SGHVS, FNYEAQ. Germline trimming cut 5 bases from V and 6 bases from J; bases unmatched to any gene: 13.

V gene TRBV5-1 combines with J gene TRBJ1-2; maybe TRBD1 (6 bases). Trimming cost V 2 bases and J 1 base, with 12 bases left between them. The CDR3 consists of 15 residues. Germline V gene sequence: CDR1 SGHRS, CDR2 YFSETQ. CDR3 protein: CASSFILGGNYGYTF. CDR3 nucleotides: TGCGCCAGCAGCTTCATCTTAGGGGGTAACTATGGCTACACCTTC.

This clonotype was observed a handful of times. V gene TRBV5-1 combines with J gene TRBJ2-4; 16 nucleotides match TRBD2. J lost 7 bases, V lost 4 bases, and 2 bases had no gene match. In germline, CDR1 is SGHRS, CDR2 YFSETQ. The CDR3 has 15 amino acids. In nucleotides, the CDR3 is TGCGCCAGCAGCCCGGGACTAGCGGGGGGGAACATTCAGTACTTC. It specifies CASSPGLAGGNIQYF.

This clonotype was detected a few times. The chain joins TRBV7-9 to TRBJ1-2, with D tentatively TRBD1 (5 bases). This CDR3 has 11 amino acids. Germline V gives CDR1 SEHNR, CDR2 FQNEAQ (reference sequence). V gave up 5 bases and J gave up 6 bases, with 7 bases separating them. The DNA for the CDR3 is TGTGCCAGCAGCATGACAGATGGCTACACCTTC. It encodes CASSMTDGYTF. The full variable domain, rest sourced from reference TRBV7-9 and TRBJ1-2, is DTGVSQNPRHKITKRGQNVTFRCDPISEHNRLYWYRQTLGQGPEFLTYFQNEAQLEKSRLLSDRFSAERPKGSFSTLEIQRTEQGDSAMYLCASSMTDGYTFGSGTRLTVV.

The V and J genes are TRBV9 and TRBJ1-2; D is ambiguous. The CDR3 consists of 13 residues. Germline CDR1 and CDR2: SGDLS and YYNGEE. The V gene lost 2 bases and the J gene lost 0 bases, with 5 bases spanning the gap. CDR3 DNA: TGTGCCAGCAGCGTCGGGTCTAACTATGGCTACACCTTC. Residues: CASSVGSNYGYTF.

This clonotype was counted between two and nine times. The chain uses TRBV5-1 and TRBJ2-1; tentative D call: TRBD1 (7 bases). The germline V gene has CDR1 SGHRS and CDR2 YFSETQ. This CDR3 contains 17 residues. Deletions cut 0 bases from V and 3 bases from J, with 16 bases between. Written as DNA, the CDR3 is TGCGCCAGCAGCTTGGGGGGGGCGGGACAGTTCTACAATGAGCAGTTCTTC. It yields the protein CASSLGGAGQFYNEQFF. The full variable domain, with the rest looked up from reference TRBV5-1 and TRBJ2-1, is KAGVTQTPRYLIKTRGQQVTLSCSPISGHRSVSWYQQTPGQGLQFLFEYFSETQRNKGNFPGRFSGRQFSNSRSEMNVSTLELGDSALYLCASSLGGAGQFYNEQFFGPGTRLTVL.

The V call is TRBV12-3 or TRBV12-4, the J call TRBJ1-1, with D unresolved. V was shortened by 5 bases and J by 4 bases, with 14 bases between the two germline ends. The CDR3 sequence is 14 residues long. The CDR3 nucleotides are TGTGCCAGCAGTAGTACGGGAACCTTCACTGAAGCTTTCTTT. This sequence encodes CASSSTGTFTEAFF.

This chain links TRBV4-2 with TRBJ2-7; D unclear. Germline CDR1 reads LGHNA; CDR2 reads YNFKEQ. The V gene lost 0 bases and the J gene lost 2 bases, with 8 bases spanning the gap. The CDR3 is 14 residues long. The CDR3 DNA reads as TGTGCCAGCAGCCAAGAAGACATCCCCTACGAGCAGTACTTC. Translating gives CASSQEDIPYEQYF.

The rearrangement links TRBV12-3 or TRBV12-4 to TRBJ2-3; D is unresolved. Trimming stripped 5 bases from V and 5 bases from J, with 8 bases between. The CDR3 spans 12 residues. CDR3 in DNA: TGTGCCAGCAGTAGAAGGGAAGATACGCAGTATTTT. This encodes CASSRREDTQYF.

This clonotype has a handful of counts. The gene calls are TRBV14 and TRBJ1-1; TRBD1 is a possible D gene (6 bases). CDR3 size: 13 residues. Germline CDR1 reads SGHDN; CDR2 reads FVKESK. V was trimmed by 4 bases and J by 11 bases, leaving 17 bases between them. CDR3 loop: CASSPVRGGLAFF. Here the CDR3 DNA reads TGTGCCAGCAGCCCGGTGAGGGGGGGCTTGGCTTTCTTT.

This clonotype has more than one count but fewer than ten. V gene TRBV29-1 combines with J gene TRBJ2-5; 11 positions agree with TRBD1. The J segment lost 13 bases and the V segment lost 0 bases, leaving 7 bases of the junction unmatched. The length of the CDR3 is 13 residues. Germline V gives CDR1 SQVTM, CDR2 ANQGSEA. The CDR3 bases are TGCAGCGTTGAAGAAGGAATTGGGACAGGGGGGTACTTC. It specifies CSVEEGIGTGGYF.

In its sample, this clonotype was seen a few times. The chain uses TRBV27 and TRBJ1-1; D ambiguous. Germline values: CDR1 MNHEY, CDR2 SMNVEV (reference sequence). CDR3 size: 14 residues. Deletions cut 0 bases from V and 3 bases from J, with 8 bases between. CDR3 amino acids: CASSLSIVYTEAFF. DNA of the CDR3: TGTGCCAGCAGTTTATCGATCGTCTACACTGAAGCTTTCTTT.

There are a few counts of this clonotype. The chain couples TRBV10-3 to TRBJ1-1, with 8 bases that match TRBD1. Germline assignment: CDR1 ENHRY and CDR2 SYGVKD. Trimming removed 8 bases from V and 5 bases from J; junction bases left unmatched: 10. CDR3 length: 14 amino acids. Written as DNA, the CDR3 is TGTGCCATCCGGCGGCCGGACAGGGTTACTGAAGCTTTCTTT. Amino acids: CAIRRPDRVTEAFF.

There are a few counts of this clonotype. This chain uses TRBV6-2 or TRBV6-3 with TRBJ1-1; D not certain. The V gene lost 5 bases and the J gene lost 0 bases, with 13 bases spanning the gap. Germline-derived CDR1 and CDR2 are MNHEY and SVGEGT. This CDR3 has 15 amino acids. The CDR3 here is CASSPRRPLNTEAFF. The DNA of the CDR3 is TGTGCCAGCAGTCCAAGGCGGCCTCTGAACACTGAAGCTTTCTTT.

This chain connects TRBV4-1 to TRBJ1-5; 7 bases match TRBD1. Germline V gene data show CDR1 as MGHRA and CDR2 as YSYEKL. The CDR3 consists of 15 residues. The trim removed 3 bases at V and 6 bases at J, leaving 8 bases unmatched. The CDR3 nucleotides read TGCGCCAGCAGCCACAATACAGGGGACGGTCAGCCCCAGCATTTT. Its protein product is CASSHNTGDGQPQHF.

V gene TRBV5-1 combines with J gene TRBJ2-2, with D maybe TRBD2 (5 bases). Germline V lookup: CDR1 SGHRS, CDR2 YFSETQ. Trimming pared 5 bases from V and 8 bases from J, leaving 13 bases between. The CDR3 contains 13 residues. CDR3 sequence reads: CASRTGEMGELFF. The CDR3 nucleotides read TGCGCCAGCAGGACCGGGGAGATGGGGGAGCTGTTTTTT.

This clonotype was counted a few times. V is TRBV5-1 and J is TRBJ1-4; maybe TRBD1 (6 bases). Trimming pared 5 bases from V and 8 bases from J, leaving 16 bases between. CDR1 SGHRS and CDR2 YFSETQ come from the germline V gene. This CDR3 is 14 amino acids long. The CDR3 sequence: CASRSIPGEEKLFF. The CDR3 DNA is TGCGCCAGCAGGAGCATTCCAGGGGAGGAAAAACTGTTTTTT.

This clonotype turned up a few times. The rearrangement joins TRBV10-3 to TRBJ1-5, with D perhaps matching TRBD1 (5 bases). The germline V and J ends were trimmed by 6 bases and 3 bases, with 9 bases remaining between them. The germline CDR1 and CDR2 sequences are ENHRY and SYGVKD. The CDR3 has 13 residues. The CDR3 coding sequence is TGTGCCATCAGGGGGACCGTCAATCAGCCCCAGCATTTT. The encoded protein is CAIRGTVNQPQHF.

This clonotype was detected a few times. The chain links TRBV5-1 to TRBJ2-1; TRBD2 aligns across 15 bases. With V trimmed by 4 bases and J by 8 bases, 10 bases remained unmatched. The length of the CDR3 is 17 residues. Per the germline V gene, CDR1 is SGHRS and CDR2 is YFSETQ. CDR3 amino acids: CASSAGLAGGLGYEQFF. The CDR3 DNA sequence: TGCGCCAGCAGCGCTGGACTAGCGGGGGGGCTGGGATATGAGCAGTTCTTC.

The J gene is TRBJ2-2, the V gene TRBV11-2; TRBD2 matches at 8 bases. The germline V gene has CDR1 SGHAT and CDR2 FQNNGV. The CDR3 loop spans 14 amino acids. Losses at the gene ends were 7 bases for V and 4 bases for J; bases not matched to a gene: 5. CDR3 in DNA: TGTGCCAGCACCCAGCGGGGGAGCACCGGGGAGCTGTTTTTT. Protein product: CASTQRGSTGELFF. The complete variable domain, with remaining parts taken from reference TRBV11-2 and TRBJ2-2, reads EAGVAQSPRYKIIEKRQSVAFWCNPISGHATLYWYQQILGQGPKLLIQFQNNGVVDDSQLPKDRFSAERLKGVDSTLKIQPAKLEDSAVYLCASTQRGSTGELFFGEGSRLTVL.

This clonotype has only a few counts. This rearrangement joins TRBV7-9 to TRBJ1-5; D uncertain. CDR1 is SEHNR, CDR2 FQNEAQ, per germline (reference sequence). Deletions cut 5 bases from V and 2 bases from J, with 13 bases between. The CDR3 totals 15 residues. The CDR3 sequence is CASSPRPDRNQPQHF. Written as DNA, the CDR3 is TGTGCCAGCAGCCCGAGGCCTGATCGCAATCAGCCCCAGCATTTT. Variable domain in full (rest from reference TRBV7-9 and TRBJ1-5): DTGVSQNPRHKITKRGQNVTFRCDPISEHNRLYWYRQTLGQGPEFLTYFQNEAQLEKSRLLSDRFSAERPKGSFSTLEIQRTEQGDSAMYLCASSPRPDRNQPQHFGDGTRLSIL.

This clonotype has ten or more counts. The J gene is TRBJ2-5, the V gene TRBV5-1, with 10 bases identical to TRBD1. Germline assignment: CDR1 SGHRS and CDR2 YFSETQ. Trimming at V came to 3 bases and at J to 4 bases, leaving 3 bases not matched to a gene. The CDR3 contains 14 residues. The chain's CDR3 is CASSSGQGLETQYF. CDR3 in DNA: TGCGCCAGCAGCTCGGGACAGGGGTTAGAGACCCAGTACTTC.

The V gene is TRBV20-1, the J gene TRBJ1-2; the D is unclear. Germline CDR1 and CDR2: DFQATT and SNEGSKA (reference sequence). The CDR3 totals 11 residues. CDR3: CRAANNYGYTF. As DNA, the CDR3 is TGCAGGGCCGCCAATAACTATGGCTACACCTTC.

The chain uses TRBV5-1 and TRBJ2-7; D ambiguous. This CDR3 is 13 amino acids long. Trimming shortened V by 0 bases and J by 6 bases, and 10 bases separated the two germline ends. Per the germline V gene, CDR1 is SGHRS and CDR2 is YFSETQ. The CDR3 sequence is CASSLAADSEQYF. The CDR3 region has the DNA TGCGCCAGCAGCTTGGCCGCCGACTCCGAGCAGTACTTC.

The chain uses TRBV5-1 and TRBJ1-1; D gene ambiguous. V lost 0 bases, J lost 0 bases, and 6 bases lay in between. The CDR3 contains 14 residues. Germline CDR1 is SGHRS and CDR2 is YFSETQ. The CDR3 is CASSLGALNTEAFF. The CDR3, as DNA: TGCGCCAGCAGCTTGGGAGCCTTGAACACTGAAGCTTTCTTT.

The rearrangement uses TRBV24-1 and TRBJ1-2, with a possible D match to TRBD1 (6 bases). The CDR3 covers 14 residues. CDR1 KGHDR and CDR2 SFDVKD come from the germline V gene. Trimming left V 4 bases short and J 3 bases short, with 11 bases between. CDR3 nucleotides: TGTGCCACCAGTGAGAGCCACAGGGACTATGGCTACACCTTC. Protein sequence: CATSESHRDYGYTF.